This entry concerns a single T cell receptor (beta chain). The CDR3 runs to 13 residues. The V gene end was trimmed by 4 bases and the J gene end by 6 bases; junction bases not matched to a gene: 4. CDR1 and CDR2 (germline): SNHLY, FYNNEI. The data were obtained in a study of beta chain features in type 1 diabetes. Expressed TCRB transcripts were sequenced after all isolated RNA was converted to cDNA. Profiled with immunoSEQ multiplex PCR; TCRdb holds only in-frame clones, not every one. The sample gives roughly 290,000 clones, roughly 8% of which show up once; about 0.93% is in the top ten. This chain connects TRBV2 to TRBJ1-1, with 8 bases that match TRBD1. Source material: central memory CD4+ T cells from blood. The clonotype comes from a woman aged 18-35 years in good health. The CDR3 spells CASSADRVAEAFF. CDR3 sequence (DNA): TGTGCCAGCAGTGCGGACAGGGTGGCTGAAGCTTTCTTT.